The 29 T cell receptor beta chains below all came from one sample that was sequenced in a study of blood T cell repertoires in COVID-19. Clones were sequenced by immunoSEQ multiplex PCR, and TCRdb holds only the in-frame ones, with some missing. The sample holds about 120,000 clones, roughly 80% seen once. Sample: peripheral blood. The receptors were sampled from a human donor in a cohort sampled during active COVID-19.

This rearrangement joins TRBV7-9 to TRBJ1-2, with 7 nucleotides matching TRBD1. Unmatched junction bases numbered 4, after V lost 5 bases and J lost 4 bases. This CDR3 is built from 13 residues. CDR1 and CDR2 from the germline V gene are SEHNR and FQNEAQ (reference sequence). CDR3 DNA sequence: TGTGCCAGCAGCCGGGGACAGCCCTATGGCTACACCTTC. The encoded protein is CASSRGQPYGYTF.

The CDR3 loop reads CASSQGPSGGSSTDTQYF. The CDR3 bases are TGCGCCAGCAGCCAAGGGCCTAGCGGGGGGAGTAGCACAGATACGCAGTATTTT. The V gene is TRBV4-3, the J gene TRBJ2-3, with 11 bases aligning to TRBD2. This CDR3 comprises 18 residues. V lost 1 base, J lost 0 bases, and 6 bases stayed unmatched. From germline, CDR1 is LGHNA and CDR2 YSLEER.

The genes are TRBV11-3 and TRBJ2-1; tentatively, D is TRBD2 (6 bases). Trimming shortened V by 3 bases and J by 4 bases, and 13 bases separated the two germline ends. The CDR3 extends over 15 amino acids. The germline V gene encodes CDR1 SGHNT and CDR2 YENEEA. The CDR3 here is CASSLGRGSYNEQFF. CDR3 sequence (DNA): TGTGCCAGCAGCTTGGGCCGGGGGTCTTACAATGAGCAGTTCTTC.

V gene TRBV3-1 (or the pseudogene TRBV3-2) combines with J gene TRBJ2-1; D gene unclear. The CDR3 is made up of 15 amino acids. Germline CDR1 LGHDT, CDR2 YNNKEL (reference sequence). The V end lost 0 bases, the J end lost 5 bases, and 11 bases lay between the germline ends. CDR3: CASSQDSPPHNEQFF. Written as DNA, the CDR3 is TGTGCCAGCAGCCAAGACTCCCCCCCTCACAATGAGCAGTTCTTC.

This sequence joins TRBV3-1 (or the pseudogene TRBV3-2) and TRBJ2-1; possibly TRBD1 for D (6 bases). Looked up from germline, CDR1 is LGHDT and CDR2 is YNNKEL (reference sequence). V dropped 4 bases and J dropped 5 bases, with 12 bases sitting between them. The CDR3 is 14 amino acids. CDR3 sequence (DNA): TGTGCCAGCAGCCCGCAGGGGATGAACAATGAGCAGTTCTTC. Translated: CASSPQGMNNEQFF.

The chain has TRBV18 and TRBJ2-5; 10 nucleotides line up with TRBD1. CDR1 is KGHSH, CDR2 LQKENI, per germline. The CDR3 length is 14 residues. V dropped 4 bases and J dropped 5; count of bases not matched to a gene: 4. CDR3 sequence (DNA): TGTGCCAGCTCACTCGGGACAGGGGTTGAGACCCAGTACTTC. This translates into CASSLGTGVETQYF.

The gene calls are TRBV9 and TRBJ1-2; 9 bases agree with TRBD1. CDR1 SGDLS and CDR2 YYNGEE come from the germline V gene. V lost 8 bases and J lost 3; bases outside the gene matches: 14. CDR3 length: 16 residues. This CDR3 is CASRGPHTGGDYGYTF. In DNA form, the CDR3 reads TGTGCCAGTAGAGGCCCCCACACAGGGGGCGACTATGGCTACACCTTC.

The CDR3 nucleotides read TGTGCCAGCAGCTTCGGGACAGACCAAGAGACCCAGTACTTC. Residues: CASSFGTDQETQYF. The V call is TRBV5-6, the J call TRBJ2-5; TRBD1 aligns across 7 bases. There are 14 residues in the CDR3. CDR1 and CDR2 from the germline V gene are SGHDT and YYEEEE. V gave up 2 bases and J gave up 0 bases; unmatched junction bases: 1. Using reference TRBV5-6 and TRBJ2-5 for the parts outside the CDR3, the full variable domain is DAGVTQSPTHLIKTRGQQVTLRCSPKSGHDTVSWYQQALGQGPQFIFQYYEEEERQRGNFPDRFSGHQFPNYSSELNVNALLLGDSALYLCASSFGTDQETQYFGPGTRLLVL.

V and J are TRBV18 and TRBJ2-3; D may be TRBD1 (5 bases). This CDR3 is 16 amino acids long. Trimming took 0 bases from V and 2 from J, leaving 12 bases between them. Germline V CDR1 and CDR2: KGHSH, LQKENI. The CDR3 DNA sequence: TGTGCCAGCTCACCACCGCAGGGCCTCGTCACAGATACGCAGTATTTT. Translated, it gives CASSPPQGLVTDTQYF.

This clone was seen once. This chain uses TRBV18 with TRBJ1-4, with 10 bases aligning to TRBD1. Germline V gene lookup returns CDR1 KGHSH and CDR2 LQKENI. The V segment lost 6 bases and the J segment 8 bases; nucleotides outside the gene matches: 6. This CDR3 is 14 amino acids long. This CDR3 is CASSAGTGDEKLFF. The CDR3 coding sequence is TGTGCCAGCTCCGCCGGGACAGGGGACGAAAAACTGTTTTTT.

V usage is TRBV5-1 and J usage is TRBJ2-5; a possible D gene is TRBD2 (5 bases). Trimming left V 4 bases short and J 4 bases short, with 11 bases between. Germline V gene sequence: CDR1 SGHRS, CDR2 YFSETQ. The CDR3 runs 13 residues. The CDR3 region is CASSLGLGETQYF. The CDR3 nucleotides are TGCGCCAGCAGCCTAGGACTCGGAGAGACCCAGTACTTC. Full variable domain (remainder filled in from reference TRBV5-1 and TRBJ2-5): KAGVTQTPRYLIKTRGQQVTLSCSPISGHRSVSWYQQTPGQGLQFLFEYFSETQRNKGNFPGRFSGRQFSNSRSEMNVSTLELGDSALYLCASSLGLGETQYFGPGTRLLVL.

This clone has just one count. The chain is built from TRBV5-1 and TRBJ1-1; TRBD1 might be the D (6 bases). This CDR3 is 13 amino acids long. V lost 7 bases, J lost 0 bases, and 10 bases lay in between. Looked up from germline, CDR1 is SGHRS and CDR2 is YFSETQ. This chain's CDR3 is CASRTVMNTEAFF. The DNA for the CDR3 is TGCGCCAGCCGGACAGTGATGAACACTGAAGCTTTCTTT.

The chain employs TRBV5-1 and TRBJ1-1; D unresolved. There are 15 residues in the CDR3. Germline V lookup: CDR1 SGHRS, CDR2 YFSETQ. V was cut by 4 bases and J by 5 bases, with 18 bases left in between. CDR3 bases: TGCGCCAGCAGCCCCCCTCTAGAGGGTATAACTGAAGCTTTCTTT. Translation: CASSPPLEGITEAFF.

The chain combines TRBV15 with TRBJ1-5, with no clear D. The ends were cut back, 7 bases at V and 2 bases at J, with 9 bases in the middle. The CDR3 spans 13 residues. Germline V gene lookup returns CDR1 LNHNV and CDR2 YYDKDF (reference sequence). The CDR3 reads CATNPGGNQPQHF. The CDR3 bases are TGTGCCACCAACCCCGGAGGCAATCAGCCCCAGCATTTT. Supplemented by reference TRBV15 and TRBJ1-5, the full variable domain reads DAMVIQNPRYQVTQFGKPVTLSCSQTLNHNVMYWYQQKSSQAPKLLFHYYDKDFNNEADTPDNFQSRRPNTSFCFLDIRSPGLGDTAMYLCATNPGGNQPQHFGDGTRLSIL.

The J gene is TRBJ2-1, the V gene TRBV2, with 7 bases matching TRBD1. From germline, CDR1 is SNHLY and CDR2 FYNNEI. V lost 4 bases and J lost 0; bases outside the gene matches: 15. The CDR3 contains 19 residues. The DNA of the CDR3 is TGTGCCAGCAGTGGAGCGACAGGGACAACGCTAAGCTCCTACAATGAGCAGTTCTTC. This translates into CASSGATGTTLSSYNEQFF.

The chain carries TRBV28 and TRBJ2-7, with 15 bases lining up with TRBD2. Germline CDR1 is MDHEN and CDR2 is SYDVKM. This CDR3 has 14 amino acids. The V segment lost 8 bases and the J segment 7 bases; nucleotides outside the gene matches: 6. CDR3 protein: CASAGLAGGREQYF. CDR3 in DNA: TGTGCCAGCGCGGGACTAGCGGGGGGACGGGAGCAGTACTTC.

V usage is TRBV19 and J usage is TRBJ2-7, with 7 bases aligning to TRBD2. The CDR3 is 13 residues long. The ends lost 0 bases at V and 6 bases at J; junction bases unmatched: 2. Germline V lookup: CDR1 LNHDA, CDR2 SQIVND (reference sequence). CDR3 sequence (DNA): TGTGCCAGTAGTATAGACCGCGGGGGCGAGCAGTACTTC. It yields the protein CASSIDRGGEQYF.

V is TRBV18 and J is TRBJ2-7; 10 bases align to TRBD1. V lost 0 bases, J lost 4 bases, and 3 bases stayed unmatched. The CDR3 loop spans 15 amino acids. Germline CDR1 KGHSH, CDR2 LQKENI. The CDR3 sequence is CASSPPTDRGYEQYF. The CDR3 DNA follows: TGTGCCAGCTCACCACCGACGGACAGGGGGTACGAGCAGTACTTC.

The chain combines TRBV5-6 with TRBJ1-2, with 8 nucleotides matching TRBD1. V shed 1 base and J 8 bases; nucleotides not matched to a gene: 10. Germline CDR1 and CDR2: SGHDT and YYEEEE. The CDR3 has 15 residues. The CDR3: CASSLSRQGRGGYTF. The CDR3 DNA sequence: TGTGCCAGCAGCTTGAGCCGACAGGGGAGGGGAGGCTACACCTTC. The full variable domain, with the rest looked up from reference TRBV5-6 and TRBJ1-2, is DAGVTQSPTHLIKTRGQQVTLRCSPKSGHDTVSWYQQALGQGPQFIFQYYEEEERQRGNFPDRFSGHQFPNYSSELNVNALLLGDSALYLCASSLSRQGRGGYTFGSGTRLTVV.

This rearrangement joins TRBV3-1 (or the pseudogene TRBV3-2) to TRBJ2-2; D possibly corresponds to TRBD1 (6 bases). V was cut by 4 bases and J by 3 bases, with 12 bases left in between. The CDR3 has 15 residues. Germline CDR1 and CDR2: LGHDT and YNNKEL (reference sequence). CDR3 residues: CASSRRDIDTGELFF. In DNA, the CDR3 is TGTGCCAGCAGCCGACGGGACATAGACACCGGGGAGCTGTTTTTT.

The V and J genes are TRBV6-6 and TRBJ2-3; TRBD1 aligns across 8 bases. The CDR3 loop spans 16 amino acids. Trimming cost V 5 bases and J 0 bases; bases outside gene matches: 7. Germline V gives CDR1 MNHNY, CDR2 SVGAGI (reference sequence). CDR3: CASSPRTGSSTDTQYF. CDR3 DNA: TGTGCCAGCAGTCCCCGGACAGGGTCAAGCACAGATACGCAGTATTTT.

This chain joins TRBV24-1 and TRBJ1-4, with D perhaps TRBD1 (6 bases). The CDR3 length is 13 residues. Germline CDR1 reads KGHDR; CDR2 reads SFDVKD. The V end was cut by 6 bases, the J end by 3 bases, with 7 bases between. CDR3 loop: CATSQGSNEKLFF. In nucleotides, the CDR3 is TGTGCCACCAGTCAGGGGTCTAATGAAAAACTGTTTTTT.

V is TRBV4-1 and J is TRBJ2-6; 9 bases fit TRBD1. Germline V gene sequence: CDR1 MGHRA, CDR2 YSYEKL. This CDR3 is built from 18 residues. Losses at the gene ends were 2 bases for V and 0 bases for J; bases not matched to a gene: 5. DNA for the CDR3: TGCGCCAGCAGCCAACCGGGACAGGGTTCCTCTGGGGCCAACGTCCTGACTTTC. Translation gives CASSQPGQGSSGANVLTF.

The chain has TRBV7-9 and TRBJ2-7; 7 bases are shared with TRBD1. Per the germline V gene, CDR1 is SEHNR and CDR2 is FQNEAQ (reference sequence). The CDR3 consists of 14 residues. Unmatched junction bases numbered 9, after V lost 7 bases and J lost 3 bases. The chain's CDR3 is CASTLTGFGYEQYF. DNA of the CDR3: TGTGCCAGCACCTTGACAGGGTTTGGCTACGAGCAGTACTTC.

The rearrangement links TRBV4-2 to TRBJ2-5, with TRBD2 matching 9 bases. Germline-derived CDR1 and CDR2 are LGHNA and YNFKEQ. The CDR3 runs to 18 residues. V shed 0 bases and J 2 bases; nucleotides not matched to a gene: 10. CDR3 region: CASSQEDSAGGYQETQYF. The CDR3, as DNA: TGTGCCAGCAGCCAAGAGGACTCGGCGGGGGGGTATCAAGAGACCCAGTACTTC.

This chain joins TRBV19 and TRBJ2-7, with D possibly matching TRBD2 (7 bases). V shed 5 bases and J shed 8 bases, with 22 bases lying between them. The V gene's germline CDR1 is LNHDA and CDR2 SQIVND (reference sequence). The CDR3 totals 15 residues. CDR3 protein: CASSPSGGPLTKQYF. DNA for the CDR3: TGTGCCAGTAGTCCCTCGGGGGGCCCACTTACGAAGCAGTACTTC.

The chain links TRBV5-1 to TRBJ2-3; TRBD2 agrees at 7 bases. The CDR3 consists of 16 residues. V shed 0 bases and J 2 bases; nucleotides not matched to a gene: 6. Germline CDR1 and CDR2: SGHRS and YFSETQ. CDR3 DNA sequence: TGCGCCAGCAGCTTGGGGGAGGGGCCCGCCACAGATACGCAGTATTTT. The encoded protein is CASSLGEGPATDTQYF.

In its sample, this clone was seen a few times. This chain uses TRBV7-9 with TRBJ1-2; no clear D gene. Between the trimmed V and J ends, which lost 7 bases and 0 bases, there was a span of 12 bases. The CDR3 consists of 14 residues. Germline V gene sequence: CDR1 SEHNR, CDR2 FQNEAQ (reference sequence). In DNA, the CDR3 is TGTGCCAGCAACGCCCAGGAAGCTAACTATGGCTACACCTTC. Translation: CASNAQEANYGYTF.

Only one count was recorded for this clone. The chain combines TRBV7-2 with TRBJ2-1, with 12 bases fitting TRBD2. Germline CDR1 is SGHTA and CDR2 is FQGNSA. The V gene end was trimmed by 5 bases and the J gene end by 8 bases; junction bases not matched to a gene: 10. The length of the CDR3 is 16 residues. CDR3 bases: TGTGCCAGCAGCCCAAGTCTAGCGGGGGGGCCCCATGAGCAGTTCTTC. Amino acid sequence: CASSPSLAGGPHEQFF.